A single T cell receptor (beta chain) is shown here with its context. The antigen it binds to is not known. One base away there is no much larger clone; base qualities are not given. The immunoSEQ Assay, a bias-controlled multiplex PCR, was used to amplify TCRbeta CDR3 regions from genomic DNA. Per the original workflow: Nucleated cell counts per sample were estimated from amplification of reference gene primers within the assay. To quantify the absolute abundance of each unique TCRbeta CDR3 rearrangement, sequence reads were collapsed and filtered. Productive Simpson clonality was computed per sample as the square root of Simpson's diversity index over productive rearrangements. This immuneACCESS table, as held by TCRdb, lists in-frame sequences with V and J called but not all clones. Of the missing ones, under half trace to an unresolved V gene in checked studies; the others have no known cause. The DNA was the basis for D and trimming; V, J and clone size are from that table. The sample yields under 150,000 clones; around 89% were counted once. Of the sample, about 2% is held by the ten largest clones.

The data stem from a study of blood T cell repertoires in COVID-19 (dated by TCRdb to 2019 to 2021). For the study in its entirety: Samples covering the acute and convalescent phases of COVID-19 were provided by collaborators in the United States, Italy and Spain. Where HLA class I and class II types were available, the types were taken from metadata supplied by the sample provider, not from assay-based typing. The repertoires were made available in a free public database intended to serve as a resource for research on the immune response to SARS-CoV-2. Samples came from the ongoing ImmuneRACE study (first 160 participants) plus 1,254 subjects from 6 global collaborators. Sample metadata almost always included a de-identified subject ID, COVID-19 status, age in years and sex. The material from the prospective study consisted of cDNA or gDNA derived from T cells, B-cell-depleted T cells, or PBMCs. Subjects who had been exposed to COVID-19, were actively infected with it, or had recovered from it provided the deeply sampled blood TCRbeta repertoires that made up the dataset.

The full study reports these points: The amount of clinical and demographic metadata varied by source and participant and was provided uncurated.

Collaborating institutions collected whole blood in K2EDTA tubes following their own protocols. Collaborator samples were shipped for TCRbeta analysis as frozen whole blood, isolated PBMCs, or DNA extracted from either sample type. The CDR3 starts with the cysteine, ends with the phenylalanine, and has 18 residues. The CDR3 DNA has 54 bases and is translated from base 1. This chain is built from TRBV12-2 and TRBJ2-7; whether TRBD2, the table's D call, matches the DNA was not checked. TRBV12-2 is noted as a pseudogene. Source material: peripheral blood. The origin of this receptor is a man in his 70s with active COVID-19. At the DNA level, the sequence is TGTGCAAGTCGCTTCCGTCGCAGCGGGACTAGCGGGAAGTACGAGCAGTACTTC. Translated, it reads CASRFRRSGTSGKYEQYF.